This TCR beta chain was found in a study of graft-versus-host responses after intestinal transplantation. General study results and limits: GvH clones were found in recipient marrow; some appeared first in ileum or blood.

On this clone itself: Its target is not known.

The table came from immunoSEQ multiplex PCR; TCRdb's copy has only in-frame clones and leaves some out. The sample has 150,000 or so clones, 92% seen once. Sample: unstimulated CD4+ T cells sorted from spleen or lymph node cells, taken before intestinal transplant. This TCR derives from a human donor who received an intestinal transplant.

CDR3 in amino acids: CASSVGADGGETQYF. The CDR3 DNA is TGTGCCAGCAGTGTAGGCGCAGACGGTGGAGAGACCCAGTACTTC. The V call is TRBV6-1, the J call TRBJ2-5; D not resolved. Trimming removed 4 bases at V and 4 bases at J, with 16 bases between. The CDR3 sequence is 15 residues long. Looked up from germline, CDR1 is MNHNS and CDR2 is SASEGT.